Listed here is a single T cell receptor beta chain. Its antigen remains undetermined. Base quality data are lacking; no much larger clone is found one base away. Library preparation used the immunoSEQ multiplex PCR assay. TCRdb carries this immuneACCESS record with in-frame sequences only. Its versions omit some clonotypes, under half of them owing to an unresolved V gene in the studies checked, with the rest unexplained. This sample comprises 640,000 or so clones, approximately 89% of them detected only once. Clones ranked in the top ten supply roughly 0.0094% of the sample. According to the germline V gene, CDR1 reads LGHNA and CDR2 reads YSLEER. From cysteine to phenylalanine, the CDR3 is 18 amino acids long. Only the CDR3 DNA stays, 54 bases, in frame from base 1. The germline V and J ends show losses of 0 bases and 3 bases respectively, and no gene match explains 10 bases of the junction. This record comes from a study of shared T cell receptors in the human thymus (dated by TCRdb to the early 2020s). General notes on the study: The study examined how self-reactive, shared T-cell receptor alpha chains are generated in the human thymus.

These records were also assigned to another study, of human thymus T cells. The second paper states: The donors were immunologically healthy infants in Finland who had open corrective cardiac surgery for congenital heart defects. Thymus tissue was collected as surgical resects that were removed during corrective cardiac surgery. V and J gene segment usage appeared biased in both thymic and peripheral blood repertoires. Highly overlapping thymic TCR repertoires among unrelated individuals were reported in the related research. The study characterized TCR alpha and beta repertoires from eight infant thymus samples and a few related peripheral blood samples. The infant donors were about 6 to 244 days old, and the cohort included several males and a couple of females. Thymocytes were mechanically released from the tissue and were stored as pellets of about 9.5-31 million cells at -70 degrees C. A QIAsymphony instrument was used to extract genomic DNA from the frozen cell pellets. The immunoSEQ multiplex PCR assay was used to amplify the TCRB and TCRAD loci from a standardized amount of quality-controlled genomic DNA. The amplicons spanned the V(D)J region and were long enough to cover the CDR3 and allow V and J genes to be identified. Amplicon sequencing was performed on an Illumina platform through the commercial immunoSEQ service. Primer bias and sequencing errors were corrected using previously described methods, and TCRAD and TCRB definitions followed the IMGT database. Repertoires were analysed with immunoSEQ Analyzer 3.0 and VDJTools, covering basic statistics, V/J segment usage, diversity estimates, rarefaction and pairwise overlap. Chao1, ChaoE, Efron-Thisted, Shannon and inverse Simpson indices were used to estimate diversity, which was also estimated on datasets down-sampled to the smallest sample. Repertoire overlap was assessed by strict matching of CDR3 nucleotide sequence, V gene and J gene, and clustering was done by Jaccard-based multidimensional scaling. On average, thymus samples gave 750,000 to 950,000 unique TCRB clonotypes, whereas blood samples gave 80,000 to 85,000.

The sequenced sample consisted of thymocytes. This clonotype was obtained from a boy younger than two with a congenital heart defect. Donor details come from another sample of the same person, matched by shared clones. Rearrangement joined TRBV4-3 to TRBJ2-7, with TRBD2 matching 11 junction bases. The DNA sequence reads TGCGCCAGCAGCCAAGATACCCCTACTAGCGGGGGACACTACGAGCAGTACTTC. Its translation reads: CASSQDTPTSGGHYEQYF.